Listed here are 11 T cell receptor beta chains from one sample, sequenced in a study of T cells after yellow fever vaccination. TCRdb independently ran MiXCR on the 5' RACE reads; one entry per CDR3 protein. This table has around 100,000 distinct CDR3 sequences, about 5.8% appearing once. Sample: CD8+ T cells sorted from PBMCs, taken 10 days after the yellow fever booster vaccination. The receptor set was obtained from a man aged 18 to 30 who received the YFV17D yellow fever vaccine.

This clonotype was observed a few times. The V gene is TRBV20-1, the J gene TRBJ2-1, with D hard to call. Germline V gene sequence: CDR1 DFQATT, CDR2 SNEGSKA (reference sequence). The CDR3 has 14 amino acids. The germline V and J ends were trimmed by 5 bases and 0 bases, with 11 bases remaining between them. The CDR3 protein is CSAPALSSYNEQFF. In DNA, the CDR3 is TGCAGTGCTCCCGCATTGAGCTCCTACAATGAGCAGTTCTTC.

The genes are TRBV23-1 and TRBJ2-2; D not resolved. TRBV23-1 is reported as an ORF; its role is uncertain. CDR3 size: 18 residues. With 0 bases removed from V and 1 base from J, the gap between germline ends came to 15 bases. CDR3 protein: CASSQSPDGFMNTGELFF. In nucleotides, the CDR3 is TGCGCCAGCAGTCAATCCCCCGACGGATTCATGAACACCGGGGAGCTGTTTTTT.

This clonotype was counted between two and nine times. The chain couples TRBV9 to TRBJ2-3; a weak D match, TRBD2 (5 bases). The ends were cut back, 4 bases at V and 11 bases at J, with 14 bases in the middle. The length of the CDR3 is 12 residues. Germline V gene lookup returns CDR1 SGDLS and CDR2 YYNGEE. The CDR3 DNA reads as TGTGCCAGCAGCCCTGAGGGTCGTAAGCAGTATTTT. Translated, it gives CASSPEGRKQYF.

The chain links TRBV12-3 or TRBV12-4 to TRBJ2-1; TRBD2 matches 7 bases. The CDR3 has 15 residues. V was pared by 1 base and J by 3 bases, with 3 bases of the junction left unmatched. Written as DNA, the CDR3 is TGTGCCAGCAGTTTAGGGGAGGGATTCTACAATGAGCAGTTCTTC. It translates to CASSLGEGFYNEQFF.

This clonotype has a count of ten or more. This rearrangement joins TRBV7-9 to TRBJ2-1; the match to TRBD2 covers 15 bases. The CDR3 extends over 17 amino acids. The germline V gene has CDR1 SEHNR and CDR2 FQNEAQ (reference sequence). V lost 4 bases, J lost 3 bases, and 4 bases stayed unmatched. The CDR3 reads CASSSGLAGGHYNEQFF. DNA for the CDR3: TGTGCCAGCAGCTCCGGACTAGCGGGGGGGCACTACAATGAGCAGTTCTTC.

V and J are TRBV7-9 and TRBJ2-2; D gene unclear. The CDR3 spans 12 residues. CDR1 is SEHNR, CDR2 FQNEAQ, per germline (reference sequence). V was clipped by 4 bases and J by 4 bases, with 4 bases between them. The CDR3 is CASSSTTGELFF. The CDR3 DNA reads TGTGCCAGCAGCTCTACCACCGGGGAGCTGTTTTTT.

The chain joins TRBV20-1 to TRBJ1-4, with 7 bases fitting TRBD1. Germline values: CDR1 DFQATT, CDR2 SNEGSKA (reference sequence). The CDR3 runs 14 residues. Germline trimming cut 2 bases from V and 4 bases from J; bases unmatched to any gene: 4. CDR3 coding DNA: TGCAGTGCTAGACTACAGGGGCTTAATGAAAAACTGTTTTTT. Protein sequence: CSARLQGLNEKLFF.

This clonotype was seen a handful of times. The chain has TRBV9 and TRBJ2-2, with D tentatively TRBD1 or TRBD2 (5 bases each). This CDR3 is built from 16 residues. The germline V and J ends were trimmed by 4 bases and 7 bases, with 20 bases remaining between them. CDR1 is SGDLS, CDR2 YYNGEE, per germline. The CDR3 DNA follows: TGTGCCAGCAGCACCGAGGGGCGACCCCACGGCGGGGAGCTGTTTTTT. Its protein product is CASSTEGRPHGGELFF.

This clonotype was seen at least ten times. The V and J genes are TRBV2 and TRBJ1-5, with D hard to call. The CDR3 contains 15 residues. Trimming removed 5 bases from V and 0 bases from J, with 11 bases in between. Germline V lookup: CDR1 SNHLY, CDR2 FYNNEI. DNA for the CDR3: TGTGCCAGCAGTAAGAGTACGGTTAGCAATCAGCCCCAGCATTTT. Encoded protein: CASSKSTVSNQPQHF.

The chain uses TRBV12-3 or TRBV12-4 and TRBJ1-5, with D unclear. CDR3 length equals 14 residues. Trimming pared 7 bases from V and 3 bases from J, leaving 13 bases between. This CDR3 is CASTPDGNNQPQHF. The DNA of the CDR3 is TGTGCCAGCACCCCGGACGGAAACAATCAGCCCCAGCATTTT.

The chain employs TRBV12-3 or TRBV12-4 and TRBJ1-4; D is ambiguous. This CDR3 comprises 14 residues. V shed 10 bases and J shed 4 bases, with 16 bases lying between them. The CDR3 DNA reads TGTGCCACCCGATCGGGCGGTTATAATGAAAAACTGTTTTTT. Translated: CATRSGGYNEKLFF.